This section outlines one T cell receptor (beta chain) sequence together with its context. The data are from a study of blood T cell repertoires in COVID-19. Study context: The analysed material was cDNA or gDNA that came from T cells, B-cell-depleted T cells, or PBMCs.

The protocol was immunoSEQ multiplex PCR, while the TCRdb copy is restricted to in-frame clones and leaves out a portion. This repertoire shows roughly 150,000 clones, roughly 93% found once; its top ten account for approximately 5%. J lost 8 bases, V lost 3 bases, and 6 bases had no gene match. This CDR3 region has 14 residues. Germline V gene lookup returns CDR1 MNHEY and CDR2 SMNVEV (reference sequence). The chain joins TRBV27 to TRBJ2-1; 8 bases match TRBD2. What was sequenced was peripheral blood. This clonotype originated in a man aged 18 to 30 with COVID-19, enrolled during active disease. The CDR3 DNA follows: TGTGCCAGCAGTTTGGGCGGGGGGTGGTATGAGCAGTTCTTC. Amino acid sequence: CASSLGGGWYEQFF.